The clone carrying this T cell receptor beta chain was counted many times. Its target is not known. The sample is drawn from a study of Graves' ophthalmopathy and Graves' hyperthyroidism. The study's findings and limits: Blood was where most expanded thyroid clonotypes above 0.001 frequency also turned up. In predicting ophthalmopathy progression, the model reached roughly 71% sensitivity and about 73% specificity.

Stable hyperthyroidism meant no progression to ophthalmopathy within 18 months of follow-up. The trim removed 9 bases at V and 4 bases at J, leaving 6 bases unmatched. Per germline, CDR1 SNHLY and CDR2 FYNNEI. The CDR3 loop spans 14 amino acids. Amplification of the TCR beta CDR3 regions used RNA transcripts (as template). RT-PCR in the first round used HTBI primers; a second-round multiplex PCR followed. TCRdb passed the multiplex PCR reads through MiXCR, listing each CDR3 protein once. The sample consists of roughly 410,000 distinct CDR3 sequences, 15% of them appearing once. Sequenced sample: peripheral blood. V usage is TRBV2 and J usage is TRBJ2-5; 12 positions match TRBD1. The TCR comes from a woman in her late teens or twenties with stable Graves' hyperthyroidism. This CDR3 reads CASTRDRGRETQYF. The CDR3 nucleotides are TGTGCCAGTACCCGGGACAGGGGGCGAGAGACCCAGTACTTC.